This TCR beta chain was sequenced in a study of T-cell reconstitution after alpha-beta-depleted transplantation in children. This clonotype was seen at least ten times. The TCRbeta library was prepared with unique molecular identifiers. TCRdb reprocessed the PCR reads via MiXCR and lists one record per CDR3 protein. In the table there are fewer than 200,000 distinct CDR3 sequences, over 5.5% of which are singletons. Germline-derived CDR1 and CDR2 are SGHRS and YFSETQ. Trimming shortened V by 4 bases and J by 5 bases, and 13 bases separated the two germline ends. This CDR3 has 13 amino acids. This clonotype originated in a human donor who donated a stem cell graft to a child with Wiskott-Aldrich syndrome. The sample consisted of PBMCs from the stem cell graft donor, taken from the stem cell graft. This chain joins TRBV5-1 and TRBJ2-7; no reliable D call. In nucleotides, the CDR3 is TGCGCCAGCAGCGACCCCCCTAGGAACGAGCAGTACTTC. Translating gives CASSDPPRNEQYF.